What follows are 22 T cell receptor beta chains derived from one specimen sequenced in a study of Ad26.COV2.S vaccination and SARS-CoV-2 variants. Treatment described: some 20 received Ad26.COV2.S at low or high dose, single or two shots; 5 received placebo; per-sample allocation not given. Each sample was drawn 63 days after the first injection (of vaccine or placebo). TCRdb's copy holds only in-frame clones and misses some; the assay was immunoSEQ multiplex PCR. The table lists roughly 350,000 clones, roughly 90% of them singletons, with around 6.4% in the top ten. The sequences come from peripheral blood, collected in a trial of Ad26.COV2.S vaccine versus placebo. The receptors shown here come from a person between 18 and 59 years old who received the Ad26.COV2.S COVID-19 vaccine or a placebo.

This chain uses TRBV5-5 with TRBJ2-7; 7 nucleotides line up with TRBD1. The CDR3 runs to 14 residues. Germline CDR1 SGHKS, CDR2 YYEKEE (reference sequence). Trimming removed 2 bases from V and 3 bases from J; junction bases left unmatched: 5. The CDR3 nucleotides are TGTGCCAGCAGCTTCCGGGACAGATACTACGAGCAGTACTTC. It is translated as CASSFRDRYYEQYF.

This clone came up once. In DNA, the CDR3 is TGCGCCAGCACCTATAAACGTAAAGGTGAAAAACTGTTTTTT. This gives the protein CASTYKRKGEKLFF. The rearrangement joins TRBV23-1 to TRBJ1-4, with D hard to call. TRBV23-1 is sorted into the ORF group, with uncertain function. This CDR3 is built from 14 residues. The V end was cut by 7 bases, the J end by 7 bases, with 16 bases between.

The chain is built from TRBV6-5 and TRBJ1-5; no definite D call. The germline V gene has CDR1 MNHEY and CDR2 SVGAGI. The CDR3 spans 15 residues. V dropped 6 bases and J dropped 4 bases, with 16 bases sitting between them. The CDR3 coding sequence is TGTGCCAGCAGCCCCGCCGGGGTTGGGAATCAGCCCCAGCATTTT. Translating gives CASSPAGVGNQPQHF.

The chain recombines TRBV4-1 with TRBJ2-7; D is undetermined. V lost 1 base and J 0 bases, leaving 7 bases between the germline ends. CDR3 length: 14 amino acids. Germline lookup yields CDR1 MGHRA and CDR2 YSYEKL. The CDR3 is CASSQAPYSYEQYF. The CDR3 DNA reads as TGCGCCAGCAGCCAAGCCCCTTACTCCTACGAGCAGTACTTC.

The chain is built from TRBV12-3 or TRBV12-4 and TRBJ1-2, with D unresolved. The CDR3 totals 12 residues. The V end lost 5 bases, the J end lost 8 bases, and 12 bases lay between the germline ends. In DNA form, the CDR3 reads TGTGCCAGCAGTCGCGTGGTGGGGGGCTACACCTTC. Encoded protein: CASSRVVGGYTF.

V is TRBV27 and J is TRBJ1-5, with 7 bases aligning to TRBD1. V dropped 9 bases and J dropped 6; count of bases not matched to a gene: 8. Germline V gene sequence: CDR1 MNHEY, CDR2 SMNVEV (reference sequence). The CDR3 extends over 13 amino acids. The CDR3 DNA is TGTGCCAGTATGGACAGGCCCAGTCAGCCCCAGCATTTT. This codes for CASMDRPSQPQHF.

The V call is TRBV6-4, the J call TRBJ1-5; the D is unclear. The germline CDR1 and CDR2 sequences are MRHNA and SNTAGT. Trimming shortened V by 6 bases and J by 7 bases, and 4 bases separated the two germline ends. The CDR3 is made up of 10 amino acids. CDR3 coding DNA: TGTGCCAGCAGACGACAGCCCCAGCATTTT. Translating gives CASRRQPQHF.

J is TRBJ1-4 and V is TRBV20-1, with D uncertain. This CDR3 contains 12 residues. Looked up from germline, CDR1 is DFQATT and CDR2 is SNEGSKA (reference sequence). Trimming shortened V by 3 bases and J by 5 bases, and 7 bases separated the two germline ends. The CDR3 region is CSASAVNEKLFF. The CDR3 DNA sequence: TGCAGTGCTAGTGCAGTAAATGAAAAACTGTTTTTT.

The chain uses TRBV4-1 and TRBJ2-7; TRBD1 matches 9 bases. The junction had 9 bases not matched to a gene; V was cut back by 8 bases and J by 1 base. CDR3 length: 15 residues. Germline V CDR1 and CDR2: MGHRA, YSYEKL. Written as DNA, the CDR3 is TGCGCCAGCCGTGCTTCGACAGGGGGTTCCTACGAGCAGTACTTC. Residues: CASRASTGGSYEQYF.

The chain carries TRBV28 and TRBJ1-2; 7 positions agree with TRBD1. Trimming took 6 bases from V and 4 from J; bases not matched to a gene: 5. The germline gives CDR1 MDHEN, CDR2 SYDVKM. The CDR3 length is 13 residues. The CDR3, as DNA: TGTGCCAGCAGCCTTGGGACAGTCTATGGCTACACCTTC. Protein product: CASSLGTVYGYTF.

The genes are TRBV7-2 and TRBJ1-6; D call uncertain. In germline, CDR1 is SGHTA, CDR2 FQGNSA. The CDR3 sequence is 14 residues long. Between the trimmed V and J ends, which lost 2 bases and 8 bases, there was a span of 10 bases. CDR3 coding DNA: TGTGCCAGCAGCTTACAGGATGGCTATTCACCCCTCCACTTT. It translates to CASSLQDGYSPLHF.

The CDR3 DNA follows: TGTGCCAGCTCACCGGCAGGAGAGACCCAGTACTTC. Encoded protein: CASSPAGETQYF. The genes are TRBV18 and TRBJ2-5; D is ambiguous. Germline values: CDR1 KGHSH, CDR2 LQKENI. Trimming cost V 3 bases and J 4 bases, with 6 bases left between them. The CDR3 has 12 residues.

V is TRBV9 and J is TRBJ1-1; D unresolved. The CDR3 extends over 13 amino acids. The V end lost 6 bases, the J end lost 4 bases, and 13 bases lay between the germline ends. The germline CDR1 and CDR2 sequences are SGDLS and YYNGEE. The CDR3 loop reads CASTPTGSTEAFF. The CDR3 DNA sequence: TGTGCCAGCACCCCCACGGGAAGCACTGAAGCTTTCTTT.

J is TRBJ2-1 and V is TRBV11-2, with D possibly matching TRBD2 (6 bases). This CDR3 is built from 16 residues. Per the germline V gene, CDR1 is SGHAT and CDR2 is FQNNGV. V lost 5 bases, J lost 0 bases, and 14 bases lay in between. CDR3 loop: CASSGLASISYNEQFF. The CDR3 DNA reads TGTGCCAGCAGCGGTCTAGCGTCTATCTCCTACAATGAGCAGTTCTTC. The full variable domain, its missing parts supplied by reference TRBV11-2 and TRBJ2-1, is EAGVAQSPRYKIIEKRQSVAFWCNPISGHATLYWYQQILGQGPKLLIQFQNNGVVDDSQLPKDRFSAERLKGVDSTLKIQPAKLEDSAVYLCASSGLASISYNEQFFGPGTRLTVL.

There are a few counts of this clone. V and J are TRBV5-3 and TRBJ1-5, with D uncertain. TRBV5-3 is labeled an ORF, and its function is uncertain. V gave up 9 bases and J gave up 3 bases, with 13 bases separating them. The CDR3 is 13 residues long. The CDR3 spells CAKRGQSNQPQHF. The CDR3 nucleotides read TGTGCCAAGAGAGGGCAATCCAATCAGCCCCAGCATTTT.

Written as DNA, the CDR3 is TGTGCCAGCAGCTTCACCGTGCAAGAGACCCAGTACTTC. Amino acid sequence: CASSFTVQETQYF. The gene calls are TRBV11-3 and TRBJ2-5, with D unclear. CDR3 length: 13 residues. V dropped 3 bases and J dropped 2 bases, with 7 bases sitting between them. CDR1 and CDR2 from the germline V gene are SGHNT and YENEEA. Full variable domain (rest looked up from reference TRBV11-3 and TRBJ2-5): EAGVVQSPRYKIIEKKQPVAFWCNPISGHNTLYWYLQNLGQGPELLIRYENEEAVDDSQLPKDRFSAERLKGVDSTLKIQPAELGDSAVYLCASSFTVQETQYFGPGTRLLVL.

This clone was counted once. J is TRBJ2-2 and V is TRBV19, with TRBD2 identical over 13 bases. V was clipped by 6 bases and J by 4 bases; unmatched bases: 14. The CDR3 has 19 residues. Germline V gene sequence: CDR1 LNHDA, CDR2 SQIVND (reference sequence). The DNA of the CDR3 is TGTGCCAGTAGGCCGGGACTAGCGGGAAGGTTGGTAGGCACCGGGGAGCTGTTTTTT. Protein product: CASRPGLAGRLVGTGELFF.

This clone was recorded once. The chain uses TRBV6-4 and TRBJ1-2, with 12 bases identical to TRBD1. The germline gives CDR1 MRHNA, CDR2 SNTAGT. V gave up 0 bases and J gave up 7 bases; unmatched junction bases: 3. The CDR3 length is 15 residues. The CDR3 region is CASSDSGTGGGGYTF. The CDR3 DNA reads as TGTGCCAGCAGTGACTCGGGGACAGGGGGCGGTGGCTACACCTTC.

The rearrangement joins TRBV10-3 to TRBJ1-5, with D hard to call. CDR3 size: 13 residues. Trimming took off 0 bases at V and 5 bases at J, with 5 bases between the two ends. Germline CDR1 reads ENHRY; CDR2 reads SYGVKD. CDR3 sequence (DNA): TGTGCCATCAGTGAGTCGGGTGATCAGCCCCAGCATTTT. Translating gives CAISESGDQPQHF.

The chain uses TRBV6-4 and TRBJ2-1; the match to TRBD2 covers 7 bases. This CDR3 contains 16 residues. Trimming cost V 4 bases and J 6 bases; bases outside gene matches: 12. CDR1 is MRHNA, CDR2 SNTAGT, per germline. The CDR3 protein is CASSARGVRGTNEQFF. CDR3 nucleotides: TGTGCCAGCAGTGCCCGGGGGGTGCGGGGTACCAATGAGCAGTTCTTC.

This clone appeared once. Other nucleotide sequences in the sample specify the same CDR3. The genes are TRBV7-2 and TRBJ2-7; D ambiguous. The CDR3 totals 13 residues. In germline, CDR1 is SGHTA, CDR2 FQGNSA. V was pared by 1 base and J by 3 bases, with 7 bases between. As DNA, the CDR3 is TGTGCCAGCAGCTTAGGCCGGAGCTACGAGCAGTACTTC. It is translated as CASSLGRSYEQYF.

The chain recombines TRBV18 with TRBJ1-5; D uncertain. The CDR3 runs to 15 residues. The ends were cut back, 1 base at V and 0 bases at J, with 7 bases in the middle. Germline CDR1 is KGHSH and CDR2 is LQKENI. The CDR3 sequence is CASSPQRVSNQPQHF. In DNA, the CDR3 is TGTGCCAGCTCACCACAGAGGGTTAGCAATCAGCCCCAGCATTTT.